This TCR beta chain was documented in a study of OX40 agonist ivuxolimab in advanced cancers. Across the study: Each patient was given ivuxolimab into a vein every 2 weeks, at 0.01 to 10 mg/kg. Past anti-PD-1, anti-PD-L1 or anti-CTLA-4 therapy was accepted, and 40% had received some.

TCRdb's table, derived via immunoSEQ multiplex PCR, lists solely in-frame clones and lacks some. The table records about 72,000 clones, approximately 81% of them present only once. Findings of the study overall: Antigen specificity of clonally expanded peripheral T cells was not established. Dose levels from 0.1 to 3.0 mg/kg saw CD4+ and CD8+ blood T cells expand clonally by week 6.

Worth noting for this clone: Its antigen is not identified.

CDR1 and CDR2 from the germline V gene are PRHDT and FYEKMQ (reference sequence). The CDR3 extends over 14 amino acids. Trimming left V 3 bases short and J 2 bases short, with 11 bases between. The chain links TRBV13 to TRBJ2-7, with D possibly matching TRBD1 (5 bases). The clonotype was recovered from an adult with an advanced solid tumor such as melanoma, head and neck, liver or kidney cancer. The sequencing here drew on CD4+ or CD8+ T cells sorted from blood, taken in a trial of the OX40 agonist ivuxolimab. The CDR3 loop reads CASSFWGMTYEQYF. CDR3 nucleotide sequence: TGTGCCAGCAGCTTTTGGGGCATGACCTACGAGCAGTACTTC.